The 32 T cell receptor beta chains below all came from one sample that was sequenced in a study of blood T cell repertoires in COVID-19. Libraries were prepared by immunoSEQ multiplex PCR; TCRdb keeps only in-frame clonotypes and omits some of them. The sample has approximately 150,000 clones, about 90% seen once; the top ten hold roughly 4%. Sequenced sample: PBMCs or T cells enriched from blood (not recorded which). All receptors come from a woman between 40 and 50 years old who had been exposed to COVID-19.

This clone is deemed medium-sized (0.01 to 0.1%). The chain links TRBV19 to TRBJ2-7, with a tentative D call TRBD1 (6 bases). The germline V and J ends were trimmed by 5 bases and 2 bases, with 19 bases remaining between them. CDR1 LNHDA and CDR2 SQIVND come from the germline V gene (reference sequence). The CDR3 is 16 residues long. The CDR3 nucleotides read TGTGCCAGTAGTTCCCGGACAGACCAGAGAGCCTACGAGCAGTACTTC. The encoded protein is CASSSRTDQRAYEQYF.

This clone was counted between two and nine times. The chain couples TRBV2 to TRBJ1-6; 7 nucleotides agree with TRBD1. In germline, CDR1 is SNHLY, CDR2 FYNNEI. This CDR3 has 15 residues. The ends lost 2 bases at V and 7 bases at J; junction bases unmatched: 5. The chain's CDR3 is CASSEQGQRNSPLHF. CDR3 coding DNA: TGTGCCAGCAGTGAACAGGGACAGAGGAATTCACCCCTCCACTTT.

The chain carries TRBV9 and TRBJ1-3, with a weak D call TRBD1 (6 bases). This CDR3 comprises 15 residues. Trimming stripped 0 bases from V and 0 bases from J, with 7 bases between. Germline CDR1 is SGDLS and CDR2 is YYNGEE. The CDR3 spells CASSVAGASGNTIYF. CDR3 in DNA: TGTGCCAGCAGCGTAGCAGGGGCCTCTGGAAACACCATATATTTT.

V is TRBV10-3 and J is TRBJ1-5; weak D call: TRBD1 (5 bases). The CDR3 spans 13 residues. Trimming cost V 6 bases and J 6 bases, with 12 bases left between them. Looked up from germline, CDR1 is ENHRY and CDR2 is SYGVKD. Written as DNA, the CDR3 is TGTGCCATCAGCGCAGGGATGAGTCAGCCCCAGCATTTT. This sequence encodes CAISAGMSQPQHF.

This clone turned up a few times. The chain combines TRBV10-3 with TRBJ2-7; 7 bases map to TRBD2. V dropped 0 bases and J dropped 3; count of bases not matched to a gene: 5. From germline, CDR1 is ENHRY and CDR2 SYGVKD. There are 15 residues in the CDR3. CDR3 sequence reads: CAISESLAVNYEQYF. CDR3 sequence (DNA): TGTGCCATCAGTGAGTCCCTAGCGGTGAACTACGAGCAGTACTTC.

The sample holds a few counts of this clone. The chain links TRBV5-6 to TRBJ1-6; possibly TRBD1 for D (6 bases). In germline, CDR1 is SGHDT, CDR2 YYEEEE. Trimming shortened V by 5 bases and J by 10 bases, and 16 bases separated the two germline ends. The CDR3 contains 14 residues. The CDR3 nucleotides read TGTGCCAGCAGGCACGCCACACAGGGATCACCCCTCCACTTT. This sequence encodes CASRHATQGSPLHF.

The genes are TRBV3-1 (or the pseudogene TRBV3-2) and TRBJ1-1; possibly TRBD1 for D (6 bases). This CDR3 has 15 residues. Trimming pared 1 base from V and 1 base from J, leaving 10 bases between. Germline CDR1 is LGHDT and CDR2 is YNNKEL (reference sequence). The CDR3 DNA follows: TGTGCCAGCAGCCAAGTCCCCAGGGGGAACACTGAAGCTTTCTTT. This encodes CASSQVPRGNTEAFF.

The chain is built from TRBV10-3 and TRBJ1-4; 12 bases align to TRBD1. In germline, CDR1 is ENHRY, CDR2 SYGVKD. The CDR3 runs to 17 residues. The trim removed 5 bases at V and 8 bases at J, leaving 12 bases unmatched. DNA of the CDR3: TGTGCCATCAGTCCCGGGACAGGGGGCTATTCTTTGGAAAAACTGTTTTTT. It specifies CAISPGTGGYSLEKLFF.

This chain connects TRBV5-1 to TRBJ2-1; D is ambiguous. The CDR3 covers 12 residues. Trimming cost V 4 bases and J 7 bases, with 9 bases left between them. In germline, CDR1 is SGHRS, CDR2 YFSETQ. The DNA of the CDR3 is TGCGCCAGCAGCGCACGAGCTAATGAGCAGTTCTTC. This gives the protein CASSARANEQFF.

V gene TRBV6-5 combines with J gene TRBJ2-1; D gene ambiguous. V was trimmed by 8 bases and J by 6 bases, leaving 5 bases between them. CDR1 is MNHEY, CDR2 SVGAGI, per germline. The CDR3 covers 10 residues. For the CDR3, the DNA is TGTGCCAGCCTGTCCAATGAGCAGTTCTTC. Translation gives CASLSNEQFF.

The chain carries TRBV2 and TRBJ1-3; D is uncertain. The CDR3 loop spans 15 amino acids. V was clipped by 10 bases and J by 0 bases, with 16 bases between them. CDR1 is SNHLY, CDR2 FYNNEI, per germline. The CDR3 bases are TGTGCCATTCCTTTCTACTCACGCTCTGGAAACACCATATATTTT. Translated: CAIPFYSRSGNTIYF.

This sequence joins TRBV15 and TRBJ1-2, with TRBD1 identical over 9 bases. Per the germline V gene, CDR1 is LNHNV and CDR2 is YYDKDF (reference sequence). CDR3 length equals 14 residues. V shed 3 bases and J 5 bases; nucleotides not matched to a gene: 4. CDR3 coding DNA: TGTGCCACCAGCAGCACCGGGACAGGGTATGGCTACACCTTC. Its protein is CATSSTGTGYGYTF.

CDR3 nucleotides: TGCGCCAGCAGCCAAGAAGACAGGGGGGATTCACCCCTCCACTTT. It is translated as CASSQEDRGDSPLHF. V and J are TRBV4-3 and TRBJ1-6; TRBD1 matches 9 bases. V was pared by 0 bases and J by 8 bases, with 2 bases of the junction left unmatched. This CDR3 is built from 15 residues. Germline V lookup: CDR1 LGHNA, CDR2 YSLEER.

Points on this clone: The sample contains more than one DNA sequence encoding this CDR3. V is TRBV4-3 and J is TRBJ1-5, with D possibly TRBD1 on 6 matching bases. Germline CDR1 LGHNA, CDR2 YSLEER. V was cut by 2 bases and J by 7 bases, with 9 bases left in between. The CDR3 loop spans 13 amino acids. For the CDR3, the DNA is TGCGCCAGCAGCCAATCCAGGGGACAGCCCCAGCATTTT. Its protein is CASSQSRGQPQHF.

This clone was seen more than once but under ten times. The chain combines TRBV9 with TRBJ1-1, with 8 bases aligning to TRBD1. This CDR3 has 14 residues. Losses at the gene ends were 7 bases for V and 3 bases for J; bases not matched to a gene: 8. Germline CDR1 reads SGDLS; CDR2 reads YYNGEE. The CDR3 protein is CASLDRGEDTEAFF. CDR3 coding DNA: TGTGCCAGCCTCGACAGGGGTGAGGACACTGAAGCTTTCTTT. Full variable domain (rest looked up from reference TRBV9 and TRBJ1-1): DSGVTQTPKHLITATGQRVTLRCSPRSGDLSVYWYQQSLDQGLQFLIQYYNGEERAKGNILERFSAQQFPDLHSELNLSSLELGDSALYFCASLDRGEDTEAFFGQGTRLTVV.

The genes are TRBV16 and TRBJ1-5, with a tentative D call TRBD1 (6 bases). This CDR3 contains 14 residues. With 2 bases removed from V and 1 base from J, the gap between germline ends came to 6 bases. Germline values: CDR1 KGHSY, CDR2 FQNENV. CDR3 region: CASSQQGSNQPQHF. Written as DNA, the CDR3 is TGTGCCAGCAGCCAACAGGGGAGCAATCAGCCCCAGCATTTT.

This sequence joins TRBV5-1 and TRBJ1-1; D gene uncertain. Germline CDR1 reads SGHRS; CDR2 reads YFSETQ. CDR3 length equals 16 residues. V was trimmed by 7 bases and J by 4 bases, leaving 23 bases between them. CDR3 sequence (DNA): TGCGCCAGCTCCTCCGGCGGTAGCACTCCTATCACTGAAGCTTTCTTT. Its translation: CASSSGGSTPITEAFF.

V usage is TRBV7-8 and J usage is TRBJ2-7, with TRBD1 identical over 9 bases. This CDR3 has 16 amino acids. CDR1 is SGHVS, CDR2 FQNEAQ, per germline. The V and J ends lost 8 bases and 1 base, in that order; junction bases with no gene match: 12. The CDR3 here is CASYGLGQGNSYEQYF. CDR3 bases: TGTGCCAGCTATGGGTTGGGACAGGGTAATTCCTACGAGCAGTACTTC.

The CDR3 nucleotides read TGCAGCGTCCAACCGGACAGCCAGAATTCACCCCTCCACTTT. It encodes CSVQPDSQNSPLHF. The chain recombines TRBV29-1 with TRBJ1-6, with D tentatively TRBD1 (6 bases). V lost 6 bases and J lost 7, with 16 bases in between. CDR3 length: 14 amino acids. Germline V CDR1 and CDR2: SQVTM, ANQGSEA.

This chain joins TRBV18 and TRBJ1-2; the match to TRBD1 covers 8 bases. The CDR3 is 15 amino acids. Germline trimming cut 2 bases from V and 1 base from J; bases unmatched to any gene: 3. The germline CDR1 and CDR2 sequences are KGHSH and LQKENI. The CDR3 DNA sequence: TGTGCCAGCTCACCAGGGACAGGTGTTAACTATGGCTACACCTTC. Encoded protein: CASSPGTGVNYGYTF.

This chain uses TRBV7-9 with TRBJ2-7, with D uncertain. Germline V CDR1 and CDR2: SEHNR, FQNEAQ (reference sequence). Deletions cut 1 base from V and 2 bases from J, with 3 bases between. The CDR3 extends over 12 amino acids. The CDR3 region is CASSLDTYEQYF. The CDR3 DNA reads as TGTGCCAGCAGCTTAGATACCTACGAGCAGTACTTC.

This sequence joins TRBV6-5 and TRBJ1-6, with D possibly being TRBD1 (5 bases). V was shortened by 2 bases and J by 7 bases, with 15 bases between the two germline ends. CDR1 MNHEY and CDR2 SVGAGI come from the germline V gene. The CDR3 runs to 16 residues. The CDR3 loop is CASSYAGRGGNSPLHF. The CDR3 DNA is TGTGCCAGCAGTTACGCCGGGCGGGGGGGAAATTCACCCCTCCACTTT.

V is TRBV7-2 and J is TRBJ1-1; D possibly corresponds to TRBD1 (6 bases). The V end was cut by 5 bases, the J end by 1 base, with 8 bases between. Per the germline V gene, CDR1 is SGHTA and CDR2 is FQGNSA. This CDR3 spans 13 amino acids. CDR3 protein: CASSLQGNTEAFF. The CDR3 nucleotides read TGTGCCAGCAGCCTACAGGGGAACACTGAAGCTTTCTTT.

This chain links TRBV6-2 or TRBV6-3 with TRBJ1-2; D is ambiguous. Trimming stripped 6 bases from V and 2 bases from J, with 10 bases between. Germline V gene data show CDR1 as MNHEY and CDR2 as SVGEGT. The CDR3 is made up of 13 amino acids. For the CDR3, the DNA is TGTGCCAGCAGCCCCGAGGCAAACTATGGCTACACCTTC. Residues: CASSPEANYGYTF.

This clone was counted a few times. This sequence joins TRBV29-1 and TRBJ1-1; possibly TRBD1 for D (5 bases). From germline, CDR1 is SQVTM and CDR2 ANQGSEA. V lost 6 bases to trimming and J lost 0 bases, with 14 bases between them. The CDR3 is made up of 14 amino acids. CDR3 in DNA: TGCAGCGTACATTGGGGGGTAATGAACACTGAAGCTTTCTTT. Its translation is CSVHWGVMNTEAFF.

V usage is TRBV28 and J usage is TRBJ1-6, with 9 bases aligning to TRBD1. With V trimmed by 5 bases and J by 10 bases, 6 bases remained unmatched. This CDR3 contains 14 residues. The germline V gene has CDR1 MDHEN and CDR2 SYDVKM. CDR3 sequence (DNA): TGTGCCAGCAGTCCGGGACAGGGCGGCTCACCCCTCCACTTT. Translation: CASSPGQGGSPLHF.

In its sample, this clone was seen once. The chain couples TRBV11-2 to TRBJ1-1, with 8 bases that match TRBD1. The trim removed 1 base at V and 1 base at J, leaving 5 bases unmatched. The CDR3 consists of 16 residues. Germline V gives CDR1 SGHAT, CDR2 FQNNGV. The CDR3 is CASSLVHRGKNTEAFF. The CDR3 DNA sequence: TGTGCCAGCAGCTTAGTCCACAGGGGGAAGAACACTGAAGCTTTCTTT.

V gene TRBV30 combines with J gene TRBJ2-7; TRBD1 agrees at 7 bases. The CDR3 consists of 13 residues. V dropped 3 bases and J dropped 6; count of bases not matched to a gene: 8. Germline V gene sequence: CDR1 GTSNPN, CDR2 SVGIG (reference sequence). The CDR3 bases are TGTGCCTGGAGGACGAGGGGGCTCAGCGAGCAGTACTTC. Amino acid sequence: CAWRTRGLSEQYF.

The gene calls are TRBV5-1 and TRBJ1-6; 11 nucleotides align to TRBD1. The V gene end was trimmed by 0 bases and the J gene end by 9 bases; junction bases not matched to a gene: 5. CDR1 SGHRS and CDR2 YFSETQ come from the germline V gene. The CDR3 length is 16 residues. The CDR3 region is CASSLEGTGGGSPLHF. The CDR3 DNA is TGCGCCAGCAGCTTGGAAGGGACAGGGGGAGGTTCACCCCTCCACTTT.

The chain carries TRBV14 and TRBJ2-1; TRBD2 agrees at 11 bases. Germline V gene sequence: CDR1 SGHDN, CDR2 FVKESK. The CDR3 sequence is 16 residues long. J gave up 2 bases and V 0 bases, and 0 bases lay outside the gene matches. In DNA form, the CDR3 reads TGTGCCAGCAGCCAAGAACTAGCGGGGGCCTACAATGAGCAGTTCTTC. Amino acid sequence: CASSQELAGAYNEQFF.

J is TRBJ2-5 and V is TRBV5-1, with 9 bases identical to TRBD1. The CDR3 length is 13 residues. Germline trimming cut 4 bases from V and 5 bases from J; bases unmatched to any gene: 3. The germline gives CDR1 SGHRS, CDR2 YFSETQ. Here the CDR3 DNA reads TGCGCCAGCAGCGGGGACAGGGCGGAGACCCAGTACTTC. Its protein product is CASSGDRAETQYF.

The chain is built from TRBV9 and TRBJ2-1; 7 positions agree with TRBD1. CDR3 length: 15 residues. The germline V gene has CDR1 SGDLS and CDR2 YYNGEE. J lost 2 bases, V lost 4 bases, and 6 bases had no gene match. CDR3 nucleotides: TGTGCCAGCAGCCCGAACAGGGGACCCTACAATGAGCAGTTCTTC. It yields the protein CASSPNRGPYNEQFF.